The rows below give T cell receptor beta chains drawn from one sample of a study of Ad26.COV2.S vaccination and SARS-CoV-2 variants. Sequenced by immunoSEQ multiplex PCR; TCRdb stores in-frame clones only, minus some. Of roughly 320,000 clones in the sample, roughly 80% are singletons; the top ten hold 2% to 2.5%. The sequencing here drew on peripheral blood, taken in a trial of Ad26.COV2.S vaccine versus placebo. The receptors stem from a person between 18 and 65 years old who received the Ad26.COV2.S COVID-19 vaccine or a placebo. CDR3s include the opening cysteine and the closing phenylalanine or tryptophan. A row's size may be missing; if present it is once, few, many or a size class.

V	J	size	CDR3
TRBV7-3	TRBJ1-1	many	CASSPGTGVDAEAFF
TRBV7-9	TRBJ2-7	few	CASSLEGAPYEQYF
TRBV2	TRBJ1-5	NA	CASSILTRPQHF
TRBV10-3	TRBJ1-5	NA	CAIHQDGYSNQPQHF
TRBV11-2	TRBJ2-7	NA	CASSLIPYEQYF
TRBV12-5	TRBJ1-5	NA	CASGLWDSPNQPQHF
TRBV9	TRBJ2-7	NA	CASSVAPWAEQYF
TRBV6-1	TRBJ1-2	many	CASSELTGSNYGYTF
TRBV7-9	TRBJ1-2	NA	CASSGGGEAYGYTF
TRBV19	TRBJ2-7	NA	CASSSSRGREQYF
TRBV7-9	TRBJ2-2	once	CASSFAGANTGELFF
TRBV9	TRBJ2-3	NA	CASSVTSGGSTDTQYF
TRBV3-1/TRBV3-2	TRBJ1-2	NA	CASSPRASVLRGYTF
TRBV27	TRBJ2-7	NA	CASSPRGSNSYEQYF
TRBV7-9	TRBJ1-6	NA	CASSLEGYNSPLHF
TRBV6-5	TRBJ1-6	NA	CASSLIGGDSPLHF
TRBV9	TRBJ1-5	NA	CASSATQEGQPQHF
TRBV7-9	TRBJ1-2	NA	CASSLGTSRGFF
TRBV6-5	TRBJ1-4	NA	CASSSTGVLNEKLFF
TRBV19	TRBJ2-7	NA	CASSIDLGSLKYF
TRBV18	TRBJ1-1	NA	CASSPSYDTEAFF
TRBV7-9	TRBJ2-3	NA	CASSSGLARRTDTQYF
TRBV7-9	TRBJ1-6	NA	CARSGTEEIYWDSPLHF
TRBV5-1	TRBJ2-1	NA	CASSPGTGGPYNEQFF
TRBV6-5	TRBJ1-6	NA	CASSYSGQDYNSPLHF
TRBV18	TRBJ1-1	NA	CASSPAQGGISDTEAFF
TRBV27	TRBJ1-3	few	CASSASLSGNTIYF
TRBV19	TRBJ1-2	once	CASSLQVGRPWGYGYTF
TRBV7-3	TRBJ2-2	NA	CASSFRRAGELFF
TRBV9	TRBJ2-5	NA	CASSAILGSQETQYF
TRBV12-5	TRBJ2-5	NA	CASGTGDSQETQYF
TRBV20-1	TRBJ2-1	NA	CSARDTGEQFF
TRBV28	TRBJ1-2	NA	CASTSSGTADYGYTF
TRBV3-1/TRBV3-2	TRBJ2-3	NA	CASGRGGAPDTQYF
TRBV29-1	TRBJ2-3	NA	CSVVTAGRPTDTQYF
TRBV11-2	TRBJ1-1	NA	CASSLTGQGGMNTEAFF
TRBV7-9	TRBJ2-5	NA	CASSRKGGETQYF
TRBV12-3/TRBV12-4	TRBJ1-1	NA	CASSLQGQAEAFF
TRBV19	TRBJ2-5	NA	CASSTGPTQYF
TRBV5-1	TRBJ2-5	NA	CASSLGLGYYGTQYF
TRBV7-2	TRBJ2-1	NA	CASSSGHLRAYNEQFF
TRBV11-3	TRBJ1-6	NA	CASSNTGTGNSPLHF
TRBV3-1/TRBV3-2	TRBJ1-6	NA	CASSQDRGDGNSPLHF
TRBV7-8	TRBJ2-3	NA	CASSRGGGGTDTQYF